This passage covers 6 T cell receptor beta chains from one sample sequenced in a study of blood T cell repertoires in COVID-19. Some clones are missing from TCRdb's copy, which holds only in-frame ones; the method was immunoSEQ multiplex PCR. The table lists over 200,000 clones, about 90% of them singletons. Sequences were obtained from peripheral blood. The receptors originated from a man in his forties with active or convalescent COVID-19.

This chain connects TRBV7-9 to TRBJ1-6; D is unclear. Germline values: CDR1 SEHNR, CDR2 FQNEAQ (reference sequence). The CDR3 is 16 residues long. V was shortened by 1 base and J by 0 bases, with 7 bases between the two germline ends. The CDR3 DNA follows: TGTGCCAGCAGCTTAGTGCAGATCTCCTATAATTCACCCCTCCACTTT. The encoded protein is CASSLVQISYNSPLHF.

This clone has just one count. The chain joins TRBV11-2 to TRBJ1-1; D is possibly TRBD1 (5 bases). The CDR3 extends over 14 amino acids. The germline V gene has CDR1 SGHAT and CDR2 FQNNGV. V lost 5 bases to trimming and J lost 5 bases, with 15 bases between them. CDR3 amino acids: CASSLLQGRTEAFF. CDR3 DNA sequence: TGTGCCAGCAGCCTCCTCCAGGGTAGGACTGAAGCTTTCTTT.

This chain connects TRBV29-1 to TRBJ1-3; tentatively, D is TRBD1 (5 bases). Germline CDR1 SQVTM, CDR2 ANQGSEA. V was pared by 6 bases and J by 2 bases, with 14 bases between. CDR3 length equals 14 residues. CDR3 DNA: TGCAGCGTCAACCCGGGAGGGGCTGGAAACACCATATATTTT. Protein sequence: CSVNPGGAGNTIYF.

The chain carries TRBV20-1 and TRBJ2-3; 8 bases are a match to TRBD2. J was trimmed by 2 bases and V by 3 bases; bases with no gene match: 7. CDR1 is DFQATT and CDR2 is SNEGSKA in the germline V gene (reference sequence). The CDR3 runs 15 residues. CDR3 amino acids: CSASYSGVSTDTQYF. The DNA of the CDR3 is TGCAGTGCTAGTTATAGCGGGGTTTCCACAGATACGCAGTATTTT.

The genes are TRBV10-1 and TRBJ1-2; 12 positions match TRBD1. From germline, CDR1 is WNHNN and CDR2 SYGVQD (reference sequence). The CDR3 has 16 amino acids. J was trimmed by 4 bases and V by 5 bases; bases with no gene match: 8. Here the CDR3 DNA reads TGCGCCAGCAGTCCCGGGACAGGGGGCACTTCCTATGGCTACACCTTC. Its protein product is CASSPGTGGTSYGYTF.

In its sample, this clone was seen once. The rearrangement joins TRBV20-1 to TRBJ1-5; D may be TRBD1 (6 bases). Germline V gene sequence: CDR1 DFQATT, CDR2 SNEGSKA (reference sequence). V was clipped by 3 bases and J by 4 bases, with 13 bases between them. The CDR3 consists of 14 residues. CDR3 sequence reads: CSASVTGQNQPQHF. The CDR3 DNA reads TGCAGTGCTAGTGTAACAGGGCAAAATCAGCCCCAGCATTTT.